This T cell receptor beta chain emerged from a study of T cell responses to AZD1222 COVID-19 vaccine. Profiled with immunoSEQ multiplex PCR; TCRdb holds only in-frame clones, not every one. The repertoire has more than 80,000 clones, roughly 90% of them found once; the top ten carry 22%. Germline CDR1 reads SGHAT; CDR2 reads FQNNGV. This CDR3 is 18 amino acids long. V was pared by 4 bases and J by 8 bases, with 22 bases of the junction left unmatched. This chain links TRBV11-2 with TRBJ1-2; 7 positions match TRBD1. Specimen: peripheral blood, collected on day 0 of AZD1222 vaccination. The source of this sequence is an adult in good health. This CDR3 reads CASSSNDRQGERLGGYTF. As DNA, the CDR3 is TGTGCCAGCAGCTCTAACGATCGGCAGGGGGAAAGGTTGGGAGGCTACACCTTC. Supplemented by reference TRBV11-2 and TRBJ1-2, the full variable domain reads EAGVAQSPRYKIIEKRQSVAFWCNPISGHATLYWYQQILGQGPKLLIQFQNNGVVDDSQLPKDRFSAERLKGVDSTLKIQPAKLEDSAVYLCASSSNDRQGERLGGYTFGSGTRLTVV.